The source of this T cell receptor beta chain is a study of blood T cell repertoires in COVID-19. V dropped 4 bases and J dropped 0; count of bases not matched to a gene: 16. The CDR3 contains 19 residues. The germline CDR1 and CDR2 sequences are KGHSH and LQKENI. Original methodology: Reference gene primer amplification yielded estimated nucleated cell counts. Clones were read by immunoSEQ multiplex PCR, and TCRdb kept only the in-frame ones, dropping some. V and J calls and clone size come straight from that table; D and trimming were deduced from the DNA. The sample includes about 220,000 clones, roughly 88% of them seen just once.

Sequenced material: peripheral blood. This chain uses TRBV18 with TRBJ2-3, with 7 bases fitting TRBD1. This receptor was taken from a man aged 45 to 65 with active or convalescent COVID-19. The CDR3 loop is CASSLYHDRASSSTDTQYF. CDR3 nucleotides: TGTGCCAGCTCACTTTACCATGACAGGGCGTCTTCTAGCACAGATACGCAGTATTTT.